This T cell receptor (beta chain) was captured in a study of resident and recirculating memory T cells in vitiligo. Whole-study context: Epidermis came from shave biopsies of lesional and nonlesional sites, plus PBMCs.

Patients had to be free of confetti depigmentation, indicating active vitiligo. Sequenced by immunoSEQ multiplex PCR; TCRdb stores in-frame clones only, minus some. The sample yields around 78,000 clones, about 91% seen once. This CDR3 has 16 amino acids. Germline values: CDR1 SGDLS, CDR2 YYNGEE. V gave up 3 bases and J gave up 5 bases, with 18 bases separating them. This receptor was obtained from a male donor with vitiligo. Sequencing was done on a sample of blood. The V and J genes are TRBV9 and TRBJ2-1; D uncertain. The CDR3 region has the DNA TGTGCCAGCAGCGCCCGAGCTGCGGCTGTGGACAATGAGCAGTTCTTC. Amino acids: CASSARAAAVDNEQFF.